This entry lists 30 T cell receptor beta chains sequenced from one sample in a study of shared T cell receptors in the human thymus. Generated by immunoSEQ multiplex PCR, the TCRdb table keeps only in-frame clones and is missing some. The sample consists of hundreds of thousands of clones, over 75% of them appearing once. The data were also submitted as part of a second study, on human thymus T cells.

Material for sequencing was thymocytes. The receptors stem from a boy younger than two with a congenital heart defect.

The chain recombines TRBV29-1 with TRBJ2-5, with a tentative D call TRBD2 (6 bases). The germline gives CDR1 SQVTM, CDR2 ANQGSEA. Trimming cost V 5 bases and J 2 bases, with 12 bases left between them. This CDR3 is 13 amino acids long. The CDR3 loop is CSVWPGRQETQYF. As DNA, the CDR3 is TGCAGCGTTTGGCCAGGGAGGCAAGAGACCCAGTACTTC. Full variable domain (outside the CDR3, taken from reference TRBV29-1 and TRBJ2-5): SAVISQKPSRDICQRGTSLTIQCQVDSQVTMMFWYRQQPGQSLTLIATANQGSEATYESGFVIDKFPISRPNLTFSTLTVSNMSPEDSSIYLCSVWPGRQETQYFGPGTRLLVL.

This clone was picked up one time. J is TRBJ2-7 and V is TRBV2; 9 bases are a match to TRBD1. V dropped 7 bases and J dropped 2; count of bases not matched to a gene: 6. The CDR3 is 14 amino acids. Germline values: CDR1 SNHLY, CDR2 FYNNEI. The CDR3 spells CASTVDRGAYEQYF. The CDR3, as DNA: TGTGCCAGCACCGTAGACAGGGGGGCCTACGAGCAGTACTTC.

The V call is TRBV10-3, the J call TRBJ2-1; no firm D call. CDR3 size: 12 residues. V dropped 6 bases and J dropped 9 bases, with 12 bases sitting between them. From germline, CDR1 is ENHRY and CDR2 SYGVKD. The CDR3 spells CAIRTPSREQFF. CDR3 bases: TGTGCCATCAGAACGCCCAGTCGTGAGCAGTTCTTC.

This chain connects TRBV7-6 to TRBJ2-1; 10 positions agree with TRBD2. CDR1 and CDR2 (germline): SGHVS, FNYEAQ. V lost 1 base to trimming and J lost 5 bases; unmatched junction nucleotides: 5. This CDR3 has 16 residues. The CDR3 sequence: CASSLGLAGDNNEQFF. Written as DNA, the CDR3 is TGTGCCAGCAGCTTAGGTCTAGCGGGAGATAACAATGAGCAGTTCTTC.

This CDR3 reads CASSLILQGGQPQHF. The CDR3 DNA is TGTGCCAGCAGCCTGATACTACAGGGCGGTCAGCCCCAGCATTTT. The J gene is TRBJ1-5, the V gene TRBV7-2, with a weak D call TRBD1 (6 bases). V lost 5 bases and J lost 6, with 17 bases in between. Germline lookup yields CDR1 SGHTA and CDR2 FQGNSA. The CDR3 loop spans 15 amino acids.

The V gene is TRBV19, the J gene TRBJ2-7; 8 nucleotides match TRBD2. Germline V gives CDR1 LNHDA, CDR2 SQIVND (reference sequence). This CDR3 has 14 amino acids. Trimming cost V 6 bases and J 2 bases; bases outside gene matches: 6. The CDR3 DNA sequence: TGTGCCAGTAGGTTAGCGGGAACACCCTACGAGCAGTACTTC. Translation: CASRLAGTPYEQYF. The variable domain in full, completed from reference TRBV19 and TRBJ2-7, reads DGGITQSPKYLFRKEGQNVTLSCEQNLNHDAMYWYRQDPGQGLRLIYYSQIVNDFQKGDIAEGYSVSREKKESFPLTVTSAQKNPTAFYLCASRLAGTPYEQYFGPGTRLTVT.

The chain's CDR3 is CASSLYRGLRVVGNYGYTF. The CDR3 bases are TGTGCCAGCAGCCTATACAGGGGACTGCGGGTTGTGGGTAACTATGGCTACACCTTC. The chain employs TRBV7-9 and TRBJ1-2; 7 bases agree with TRBD1. The CDR3 totals 19 residues. Germline values: CDR1 SEHNR, CDR2 FQNEAQ (reference sequence). The ends lost 5 bases at V and 1 base at J; junction bases unmatched: 19.

The chain has TRBV7-9 and TRBJ1-2; TRBD1 matches at 10 bases. Unmatched junction bases numbered 4, after V lost 1 base and J lost 5 bases. Germline lookup yields CDR1 SEHNR and CDR2 FQNEAQ (reference sequence). This CDR3 is 15 amino acids long. CDR3 bases: TGTGCCAGCAGCTTAGATGGGGGACAGGGGTATGGCTACACCTTC. It translates to CASSLDGGQGYGYTF.

On this clone: The same CDR3 can be traced to other DNA sequences in this sample. This chain uses TRBV9 with TRBJ1-1; D possibly corresponds to TRBD1 (5 bases). Trimming cost V 0 bases and J 3 bases, with 6 bases left between them. This CDR3 is built from 13 residues. Germline assignment: CDR1 SGDLS and CDR2 YYNGEE. For the CDR3, the DNA is TGTGCCAGCAGCGTAGGGGGGGACACTGAAGCTTTCTTT. Encoded protein: CASSVGGDTEAFF.

The chain employs TRBV5-4 and TRBJ2-3, with TRBD2 matching 10 bases. This CDR3 has 15 amino acids. The ends lost 4 bases at V and 4 bases at J; junction bases unmatched: 6. Germline assignment: CDR1 SGHNT and CDR2 YYREEE (reference sequence). The CDR3 nucleotides are TGTGCCAGCAGCCAGGGAAGCGGGAGGGCAGATACGCAGTATTTT. Protein product: CASSQGSGRADTQYF.

The chain couples TRBV28 to TRBJ1-6, with 10 bases lining up with TRBD1. J lost 6 bases, V lost 5 bases, and 10 bases had no gene match. Germline values: CDR1 MDHEN, CDR2 SYDVKM. The CDR3 contains 17 residues. Written as DNA, the CDR3 is TGTGCCAGCAGTCTCAACCCGGGACAGGGGACTAATTCACCCCTCCACTTT. Translation gives CASSLNPGQGTNSPLHF.

This chain uses TRBV7-6 with TRBJ1-2, with TRBD1 matching over 8 bases. With V trimmed by 5 bases and J by 3 bases, 11 bases remained unmatched. CDR3 length: 16 amino acids. Per germline, CDR1 SGHVS and CDR2 FNYEAQ. The CDR3 here is CASSQLPDRAHYGYTF. For the CDR3, the DNA is TGTGCCAGCAGCCAACTCCCGGACAGGGCCCACTATGGCTACACCTTC.

The chain is built from TRBV28 and TRBJ1-1, with 7 bases matching TRBD1. V shed 2 bases and J 1 base; nucleotides not matched to a gene: 4. Germline V gene lookup returns CDR1 MDHEN and CDR2 SYDVKM. The CDR3 is 15 amino acids. CDR3 sequence reads: CASSLRRQGNTEAFF. CDR3 sequence (DNA): TGTGCCAGCAGTTTACGTAGACAGGGGAACACTGAAGCTTTCTTT.

V and J are TRBV29-1 and TRBJ1-5; the D is unclear. Trimming pared 5 bases from V and 3 bases from J, leaving 8 bases between. Germline lookup yields CDR1 SQVTM and CDR2 ANQGSEA. The CDR3 sequence is 12 residues long. The CDR3, as DNA: TGCAGCGTTTGCGTCCCCAATCAGCCCCAGCATTTT. Protein: CSVCVPNQPQHF.

This clone was detected once. The J gene is TRBJ1-2, the V gene TRBV19; 8 bases align to TRBD1. Germline-derived CDR1 and CDR2 are LNHDA and SQIVND (reference sequence). The CDR3 length is 16 residues. V lost 0 bases, J lost 4 bases, and 7 bases stayed unmatched. As DNA, the CDR3 is TGTGCCAGTAGTATAGATCTGCGACAGGGGTTCTATGGCTACACCTTC. Translating gives CASSIDLRQGFYGYTF.

The J gene is TRBJ1-2, the V gene TRBV6-1, with D tentatively TRBD1 (5 bases). The CDR3 consists of 16 residues. Germline CDR1 and CDR2: MNHNS and SASEGT. The germline V and J ends were trimmed by 0 bases and 4 bases, with 15 bases remaining between them. The CDR3 reads CASSEARWGESYGYTF. In nucleotides, the CDR3 is TGTGCCAGCAGTGAAGCCAGGTGGGGGGAGAGCTATGGCTACACCTTC.

The genes are TRBV4-2 and TRBJ1-5, with TRBD1 matching over 10 bases. V shed 3 bases, J shed 2 bases, and the junction held 10 bases outside the gene matches. Germline assignment: CDR1 LGHNA and CDR2 YNFKEQ. This CDR3 region has 18 residues. CDR3 coding DNA: TGTGCCAGCAGCCAGGATTACTCCGGGACAGGGGGCAATCAGCCCCAGCATTTT. Protein: CASSQDYSGTGGNQPQHF.

V usage is TRBV25-1 and J usage is TRBJ2-1; 7 positions agree with TRBD2. V was clipped by 3 bases and J by 4 bases; unmatched bases: 9. Germline values: CDR1 MGHDK, CDR2 SYGVNS. CDR3 length: 16 residues. CDR3 sequence reads: CASSDRVASGYNEQFF. DNA of the CDR3: TGTGCCAGCAGTGATAGAGTGGCTAGCGGATACAATGAGCAGTTCTTC.

The CDR3 coding sequence is TGTGCCACCCGGACAGGGCTTAACACTGAAGCTTTCTTT. The encoded protein is CATRTGLNTEAFF. The genes are TRBV6-1 and TRBJ1-1; 8 bases are shared with TRBD1. CDR3 size: 13 residues. Per germline, CDR1 MNHNS and CDR2 SASEGT. V trimming: 10 bases; J trimming: 2 bases; junction bases outside the gene matches: 6.

This chain joins TRBV5-1 and TRBJ1-6; 8 nucleotides line up with TRBD1. V lost 3 bases and J lost 10; bases outside the gene matches: 12. This CDR3 has 16 residues. Germline CDR1 and CDR2: SGHRS and YFSETQ. CDR3 sequence reads: CASSSNLTGEESPLHF. Written as DNA, the CDR3 is TGCGCCAGCAGCTCCAACCTGACAGGGGAGGAATCACCCCTCCACTTT.

This sequence joins TRBV29-1 and TRBJ1-1; perhaps TRBD1 as D (5 bases). This CDR3 contains 12 residues. Germline V gene lookup returns CDR1 SQVTM and CDR2 ANQGSEA. The germline V and J ends were trimmed by 4 bases and 5 bases, with 11 bases remaining between them. DNA for the CDR3: TGCAGCGTTGGGGGGGACGGAACTGAAGCTTTCTTT. Translating it yields CSVGGDGTEAFF. Combining the CDR3 with reference TRBV29-1 and TRBJ1-1 gives the whole variable domain SAVISQKPSRDICQRGTSLTIQCQVDSQVTMMFWYRQQPGQSLTLIATANQGSEATYESGFVIDKFPISRPNLTFSTLTVSNMSPEDSSIYLCSVGGDGTEAFFGQGTRLTVV.

This clone has more than one count but fewer than ten. The chain couples TRBV4-3 to TRBJ1-4; D possibly corresponds to TRBD1 (5 bases). Trimming shortened V by 1 base and J by 8 bases, and 11 bases separated the two germline ends. Germline CDR1 and CDR2: LGHNA and YSLEER. The CDR3 totals 14 residues. The CDR3 here is CASSQGGFDEKLFF. The CDR3 region has the DNA TGCGCCAGCAGCCAAGGGGGCTTTGACGAAAAACTGTTTTTT.

This clone was seen only once. This chain joins TRBV7-6 and TRBJ1-4; D is uncertain. This CDR3 has 15 residues. Trimming shortened V by 1 base and J by 8 bases, and 14 bases separated the two germline ends. CDR1 and CDR2 (germline): SGHVS, FNYEAQ. The CDR3 DNA follows: TGTGCCAGCAGCTTAGTCGGGGAGGAGAGGGAAAAACTGTTTTTT. This gives the protein CASSLVGEEREKLFF. The full variable domain, with the rest looked up from reference TRBV7-6 and TRBJ1-4, is GAGVSQSPRYKVTKRGQDVALRCDPISGHVSLYWYRQALGQGPEFLTYFNYEAQQDKSGLPNDRFSAERPEGSISTLTIQRTEQRDSAMYRCASSLVGEEREKLFFGSGTQLSVL.

This sequence joins TRBV4-3 and TRBJ2-3; 16 bases match TRBD2. CDR3 length: 20 amino acids. The germline gives CDR1 LGHNA, CDR2 YSLEER. The trim removed 5 bases at V and 4 bases at J, leaving 15 bases unmatched. CDR3 nucleotide sequence: TGCGCCAGCAGCGAATTTTCAGGGACTAGCGGGAGGGATGAGGCAGATACGCAGTATTTT. This codes for CASSEFSGTSGRDEADTQYF.

This clone was detected a few times. The V call is TRBV13, the J call TRBJ2-1; 12 bases are a match to TRBD2. V lost 5 bases and J lost 8; bases outside the gene matches: 16. This CDR3 comprises 18 residues. Germline assignment: CDR1 PRHDT and CDR2 FYEKMQ (reference sequence). Written as DNA, the CDR3 is TGTGCCAGCAGCCCTAGCGGGAGGGCCGGGGGTTACAATGATGAGCAGTTCTTC. This sequence encodes CASSPSGRAGGYNDEQFF. The variable domain in full, with the rest retrieved from reference TRBV13 and TRBJ2-1, is AAGVIQSPRHLIKEKRETATLKCYPIPRHDTVYWYQQGPGQDPQFLISFYEKMQSDKGSIPDRFSAQQFSDYHSELNMSSLELGDSALYFCASSPSGRAGGYNDEQFFGPGTRLTVL.

The chain employs TRBV4-3 and TRBJ2-5; 9 positions match TRBD2. V lost 0 bases and J lost 0; bases outside the gene matches: 5. Germline assignment: CDR1 LGHNA and CDR2 YSLEER. The CDR3 has 17 residues. As DNA, the CDR3 is TGCGCCAGCAGCCAAGACCCAGCGGGGGGCTACCAAGAGACCCAGTACTTC. Its translation is CASSQDPAGGYQETQYF.

The genes are TRBV27 and TRBJ1-5, with 9 nucleotides matching TRBD1. The junction had 16 bases not matched to a gene; V was cut back by 4 bases and J by 6 bases. Germline loops: CDR1 MNHEY, CDR2 SMNVEV (reference sequence). This CDR3 spans 18 amino acids. The CDR3 loop is CASSSAFHRGPNRQPQHF. The CDR3, as DNA: TGTGCCAGCAGTTCCGCTTTTCACAGGGGGCCTAATCGTCAGCCCCAGCATTTT.

The chain carries TRBV27 and TRBJ1-1; possible D gene TRBD1, 5 bases. Trimming left V 0 bases short and J 1 base short, with 9 bases between. The CDR3 consists of 15 residues. Per the germline V gene, CDR1 is MNHEY and CDR2 is SMNVEV (reference sequence). CDR3 residues: CASSLSGGPNTEAFF. In DNA, the CDR3 is TGTGCCAGCAGTTTATCGGGGGGACCGAACACTGAAGCTTTCTTT.

The chain's CDR3 is CASSLINQGKTEAFF. The CDR3, as DNA: TGTGCCAGCAGCCTCATAAATCAGGGGAAAACTGAAGCTTTCTTT. This chain joins TRBV14 and TRBJ1-1, with a possible D match to TRBD1 (6 bases). The CDR3 runs 15 residues. V lost 4 bases to trimming and J lost 5 bases, with 17 bases between them. Germline CDR1 reads SGHDN; CDR2 reads FVKESK.

With regard to this clone: The junction shows a germline mismatch at one end, possibly a read error. The rearrangement links TRBV14 to TRBJ1-5; D gene uncertain. The CDR3 runs to 12 residues. CDR1 and CDR2 (germline): SGHDN, FVKESK. DNA for the CDR3: TGTGCCAGCAGTCAAGGCGGGGAGCCCCAGCATTTT. It encodes CASSQGGEPQHF.